Following are 24 T cell receptor beta chains from one sample sequenced in a study of molecular identifiers for immune sequencing clone quantification. TCRdb processed the PCR reads anew with MiXCR; each CDR3 protein has one entry. Seen here are about 510,000 distinct CDR3 sequences, roughly 24% observed once, and the top ten hold around 0.8%. The specimen sequenced was naive CD8+ T cells from blood, with Jurkat cell RNA spiked in. Subset meaning: FACS-sorted CD8+CD4-CCR7+CD45RA+ naive T cells. Every receptor here comes from a human donor in good health. Some libraries in this study had Jurkat cell RNA spiked in.

This clonotype was observed a handful of times. The chain has TRBV5-5 and TRBJ1-6; D is unresolved. In germline, CDR1 is SGHKS, CDR2 YYEKEE (reference sequence). V gave up 0 bases and J gave up 0 bases, with 10 bases separating them. The CDR3 is made up of 17 amino acids. As DNA, the CDR3 is TGTGCCAGCAGCTTGGCCGGGCGGAGCTCCTATAATTCACCCCTCCACTTT. Residues: CASSLAGRSSYNSPLHF.

This clonotype was seen repeatedly, ten times or more. The chain couples TRBV20-1 to TRBJ2-3, with D tentatively TRBD2 (6 bases). CDR1 DFQATT and CDR2 SNEGSKA come from the germline V gene (reference sequence). The V and J ends lost 6 bases and 4 bases respectively, with 11 bases between them. This CDR3 comprises 12 residues. The DNA of the CDR3 is TGCAGTGCCCCGGGAGAGCCAGATACGCAGTATTTT. As protein: CSAPGEPDTQYF.

At least ten counts were recorded for this clonotype. V and J are TRBV30 and TRBJ2-4; D is uncertain. The V gene's germline CDR1 is GTSNPN and CDR2 SVGIG (reference sequence). Trimming took 4 bases from V and 4 from J, leaving 8 bases between them. This CDR3 is built from 12 residues. CDR3 sequence: CAWKDLKNIQYF. The CDR3 region has the DNA TGTGCCTGGAAAGATTTAAAAAACATTCAGTACTTC.

The sample holds many counts of this clonotype. J is TRBJ2-7 and V is TRBV12-3 or TRBV12-4; weak D call: TRBD2 (5 bases). This CDR3 contains 13 residues. Trimming shortened V by 3 bases and J by 5 bases, and 11 bases separated the two germline ends. The CDR3 is CASSLKSGNEQYF. The CDR3 region has the DNA TGTGCCAGCAGTTTGAAGAGCGGAAACGAGCAGTACTTC.

The chain joins TRBV20-1 to TRBJ2-2; D may be TRBD1 or TRBD2 (5 bases each). CDR1 and CDR2 from the germline V gene are DFQATT and SNEGSKA (reference sequence). V was shortened by 5 bases and J by 2 bases, with 15 bases between the two germline ends. CDR3 length: 15 amino acids. The CDR3 loop is CSADSRGHNTGELFF. The CDR3 region has the DNA TGCAGTGCTGACTCGAGGGGTCACAACACCGGGGAGCTGTTTTTT.

Comments on this clonotype: A read error may be the cause here, since a much bigger clone is one base away. This sequence joins TRBV6-5 and TRBJ1-5, with TRBD1 matching 7 bases. The CDR3 is 14 amino acids. CDR1 MNHEY and CDR2 SVGAGI come from the germline V gene. The CDR3: CASSARQGHQPRHF. CDR3 nucleotides: TGTGCCAGCAGTGCCCGACAGGGCCATCAGCCCCGGCATTTT.

V gene TRBV5-5 combines with J gene TRBJ1-1; TRBD1 matches at 8 bases. CDR3 length: 17 amino acids. V lost 4 bases to trimming and J lost 1 base; unmatched junction nucleotides: 12. From germline, CDR1 is SGHKS and CDR2 YYEKEE (reference sequence). The CDR3 is CASSPGQGARGNTEAFF. The CDR3 region has the DNA TGTGCCAGCAGCCCGGGCCAGGGGGCGCGGGGGAACACTGAAGCTTTCTTT.

V and J are TRBV10-2 and TRBJ2-5; no reliable D call. Germline CDR1 reads WSHSY; CDR2 reads SAAADI. The CDR3 contains 14 residues. V was shortened by 6 bases and J by 0 bases, with 11 bases between the two germline ends. The CDR3 loop is CASRATGHQETQYF. The DNA for the CDR3 is TGCGCCAGCAGGGCCACCGGACACCAAGAGACCCAGTACTTC.

Concerning this clonotype itself: The junction departs from germline at one end; a sequencing error may be responsible. The rearrangement links TRBV7-9 to TRBJ2-7, with 9 bases fitting TRBD2. The CDR3 runs 17 residues. Per germline, CDR1 SEHNR and CDR2 FQNEAQ (reference sequence). The CDR3 loop reads CASSLGRAGGRTYEQHF. For the CDR3, the DNA is TGTGCCAGCAGCTTAGGACGTGCGGGAGGGAGAACCTACGAGCAGCACTTC.

CDR3 in amino acids: CASNSSGDGPTYEQYF. Written as DNA, the CDR3 is TGTGCCAGCAATTCTTCGGGGGACGGACCTACCTACGAGCAGTACTTC. V usage is TRBV6-2 or TRBV6-3 and J usage is TRBJ2-7, with D possibly matching TRBD2 (6 bases). Germline values: CDR1 MNHEY, CDR2 SVGEGT. Trimming cost V 7 bases and J 2 bases, with 21 bases left between them. The CDR3 contains 16 residues.

The rearrangement uses TRBV27 and TRBJ1-5; 7 bases line up with TRBD1. CDR1 MNHEY and CDR2 SMNVEV come from the germline V gene (reference sequence). The V gene end was trimmed by 5 bases and the J gene end by 4 bases; junction bases not matched to a gene: 5. CDR3 length: 14 residues. CDR3 sequence reads: CASSTQTGNQPQHF. As DNA, the CDR3 is TGTGCCAGCAGTACCCAGACAGGGAATCAGCCCCAGCATTTT.

This clonotype showed up many times. The chain couples TRBV6-2 or TRBV6-3 to TRBJ2-5; 12 bases align to TRBD2. This CDR3 has 16 amino acids. CDR1 and CDR2 (germline): MNHEY, SVGEGT. The junction had 1 base not matched to a gene; V was cut back by 2 bases and J by 0 bases. The CDR3 nucleotides read TGTGCCAGCAGTTACAGACTAGCGGGGGACCAAGAGACCCAGTACTTC. Translation: CASSYRLAGDQETQYF.

V gene TRBV12-3 or TRBV12-4 combines with J gene TRBJ2-7; 7 positions match TRBD2. The CDR3 consists of 16 residues. With 2 bases clipped from V and 1 base from J, the junction kept 8 bases outside the gene matches. The DNA for the CDR3 is TGTGCCAGCAGTTTAAAGGCGGGGGAGTTTTCCTACGAGCAGTACTTC. It translates to CASSLKAGEFSYEQYF.

A word on this clonotype: Given a much more abundant clone one base away, this may be a read error. The chain combines TRBV6-5 with TRBJ1-1; 9 bases align to TRBD1. CDR3 size: 13 residues. The germline V gene has CDR1 MNHEY and CDR2 SVGAGI. CDR3 sequence reads: CASRQGVNTVAFF. For the CDR3, the DNA is TGTGCCAGCCGACAGGGGGTAAACACTGTAGCTTTCTTT.

The chain recombines TRBV27 with TRBJ2-1; D may be TRBD1 (6 bases). The CDR3 sequence is 13 residues long. The V end was cut by 4 bases, the J end by 4 bases, with 8 bases between. Looked up from germline, CDR1 is MNHEY and CDR2 is SMNVEV (reference sequence). The CDR3 region has the DNA TGTGCCAGCAGTTGGGGGCATTACAATGAGCAGTTCTTC. It encodes CASSWGHYNEQFF.

The rearrangement links TRBV19 to TRBJ2-1; 7 nucleotides agree with TRBD2. The V gene's germline CDR1 is LNHDA and CDR2 SQIVND (reference sequence). This CDR3 is built from 15 residues. V shed 1 base and J 3 bases; nucleotides not matched to a gene: 3. The CDR3 DNA reads TGTGCCAGTAGTATAGTCAGCGGGATCTACAATGAGCAGTTCTTC. It encodes CASSIVSGIYNEQFF.

This clonotype was observed many times. This chain connects TRBV7-9 to TRBJ1-2; D is perhaps TRBD1 (5 bases). Looked up from germline, CDR1 is SEHNR and CDR2 is FQNEAQ (reference sequence). The CDR3 sequence is 16 residues long. V lost 1 base, J lost 4 bases, and 16 bases lay in between. This CDR3 is CASSLVVGEQGYGYTF. CDR3 bases: TGTGCCAGCAGCTTAGTGGTAGGGGAACAAGGCTATGGCTACACCTTC. The full variable domain, completed using reference TRBV7-9 and TRBJ1-2, is DTGVSQNPRHKITKRGQNVTFRCDPISEHNRLYWYRQTLGQGPEFLTYFQNEAQLEKSRLLSDRFSAERPKGSFSTLEIQRTEQGDSAMYLCASSLVVGEQGYGYTFGSGTRLTVV.

This clonotype showed up many times. The rearrangement joins TRBV28 to TRBJ2-7; D gene uncertain. The length of the CDR3 is 14 residues. The germline V gene encodes CDR1 MDHEN and CDR2 SYDVKM. V lost 2 bases to trimming and J lost 2 bases, with 10 bases between them. The DNA for the CDR3 is TGTGCCAGCAGTTTAGGACCGACCCCCTACGAGCAGTACTTC. As protein: CASSLGPTPYEQYF. The complete variable domain, with remaining parts taken from reference TRBV28 and TRBJ2-7, reads DVKVTQSSRYLVKRTGEKVFLECVQDMDHENMFWYRQDPGLGLRLIYFSYDVKMKEKGDIPEGYSVSREKKERFSLILESASTNQTSMYLCASSLGPTPYEQYFGPGTRLTVT.

At least ten counts were recorded for this clonotype. This sequence joins TRBV5-1 and TRBJ2-7; D is uncertain. The germline V gene encodes CDR1 SGHRS and CDR2 YFSETQ. Trimming stripped 1 base from V and 2 bases from J, with 13 bases between. The CDR3 extends over 15 amino acids. CDR3 bases: TGCGCCAGCAGCTTGATTTCTGCTGGGACCTACGAGCAGTACTTC. Protein: CASSLISAGTYEQYF.

In this sample, this clonotype turned up a few times. The J gene is TRBJ2-5, the V gene TRBV6-2 or TRBV6-3, with TRBD2 matching 10 bases. The CDR3 extends over 14 amino acids. V was pared by 6 bases and J by 3 bases, with 4 bases of the junction left unmatched. Germline values: CDR1 MNHEY, CDR2 SVGEGT. The CDR3 region has the DNA TGTGCCAGCAGGATAGCGGGAGGAAAAGAGACCCAGTACTTC. It encodes CASRIAGGKETQYF.

Of note for this clonotype: The germline gene is not matched at one end of the junction; a read error may be the cause. The chain links TRBV7-7 to TRBJ1-5; TRBD1 matches at 7 bases. From germline, CDR1 is SSHAT and CDR2 FNYEAQ (reference sequence). This CDR3 is built from 13 residues. The DNA for the CDR3 is TGTGCCAGCAGCTTAGCTCAGGGGGAGCCCCAGCAGTTT. Amino acid sequence: CASSLAQGEPQQF.

This clonotype showed up just once. This CDR3 fails to terminate in the conserved phenylalanine or tryptophan, so it likely reflects a read error. The rearrangement uses TRBV27 and TRBJ2-7; 8 bases fit TRBD2. V was pared by 5 bases and J by 2 bases, with 11 bases of the junction left unmatched. CDR3 size: 16 residues. Germline CDR1 and CDR2: MNHEY and SMNVEV (reference sequence). In nucleotides, the CDR3 is TGTGCCAGCAGTCCCTATGCAGAGCGGGAGACCTACGAGCAGTACATC. This codes for CASSPYAERETYEQYI.

This clonotype came up many times. This rearrangement joins TRBV30 to TRBJ1-5; D is unclear. V lost 0 bases and J lost 0, with 9 bases in between. In germline, CDR1 is GTSNPN, CDR2 SVGIG (reference sequence). This CDR3 is 15 amino acids long. The CDR3 spells CAWSVRRGSNQPQHF. CDR3 nucleotides: TGTGCCTGGAGTGTACGGCGGGGTAGCAATCAGCCCCAGCATTTT.

This clonotype has at least ten counts. The V call is TRBV30, the J call TRBJ1-1, with a tentative D call TRBD1 (6 bases). Germline lookup yields CDR1 GTSNPN and CDR2 SVGIG (reference sequence). The ends were cut back, 5 bases at V and 3 bases at J, with 22 bases in the middle. CDR3 length: 16 residues. The CDR3 spells CAWAGAEDRLDTEAFF. For the CDR3, the DNA is TGTGCCTGGGCGGGGGCCGAGGACCGGTTGGACACTGAAGCTTTCTTT.